This T cell receptor (beta chain) comes out of a study of shared clonotypes between healthy human individuals. Germline lookup yields CDR1 MDHEN and CDR2 SYDVKM. The CDR3 is made up of 14 amino acids. V shed 6 bases and J shed 7 bases, with 16 bases lying between them. The method was immunoSEQ multiplex PCR; TCRdb's version includes in-frame clones alone and lacks a portion of them. The sample lists around 2.1 million clones, almost 96% occurring once. Study results and caveats: Compared with memory subsets, naive subsets generally had larger estimated richness. Specimens sampled were limited to blood, with tissue repertoires likely differing. Compared with clonotypes that all four donors shared, non-shared clonotypes had lower generation probabilities.

Donors, without exception, were Caucasian adults residing in Nashville, Tennessee. Note on this clone: The antigen remains undetermined.

This receptor was identified in a man between 18 and 35 years old in good health. Material: naive CD4+ T cells sorted from blood. Subset reported: CD45RA+ positively selected. This rearrangement joins TRBV28 to TRBJ1-5, with D perhaps matching TRBD1 (6 bases). The CDR3 loop is CASSGGGFRQPQHF. CDR3 sequence (DNA): TGTGCCAGCAGCGGGGGGGGCTTTAGGCAGCCCCAGCATTTT. The full variable domain, its missing parts supplied by reference TRBV28 and TRBJ1-5, is DVKVTQSSRYLVKRTGEKVFLECVQDMDHENMFWYRQDPGLGLRLIYFSYDVKMKEKGDIPEGYSVSREKKERFSLILESASTNQTSMYLCASSGGGFRQPQHFGDGTRLSIL.